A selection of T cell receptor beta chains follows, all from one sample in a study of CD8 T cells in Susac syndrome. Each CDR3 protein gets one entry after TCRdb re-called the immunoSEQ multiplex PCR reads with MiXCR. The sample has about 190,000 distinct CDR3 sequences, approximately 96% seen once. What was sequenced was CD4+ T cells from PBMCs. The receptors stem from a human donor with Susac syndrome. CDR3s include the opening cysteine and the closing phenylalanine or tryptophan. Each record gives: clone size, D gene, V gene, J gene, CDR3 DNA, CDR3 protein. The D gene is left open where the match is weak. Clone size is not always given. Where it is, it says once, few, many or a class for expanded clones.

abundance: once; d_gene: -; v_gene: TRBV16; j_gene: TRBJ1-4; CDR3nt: TGTGCCAGCAGCCAATGGGGAAGTCTGTTTTTT; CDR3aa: CASSQWGSLFF
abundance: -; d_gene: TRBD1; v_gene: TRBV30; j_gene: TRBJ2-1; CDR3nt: TGTGCCTGGAGTGGAGACAGGGCGTCCTACAATGAGCAGTTCTTC; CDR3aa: CAWSGDRASYNEQFF
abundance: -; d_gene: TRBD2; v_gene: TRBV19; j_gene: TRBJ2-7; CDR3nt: TGTGCCAGTAGTATTGTAGCGGGGAGTTACGAGCAGTACTTC; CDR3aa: CASSIVAGSYEQYF
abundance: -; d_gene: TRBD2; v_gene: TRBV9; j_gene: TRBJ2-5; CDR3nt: TGTGCCAGCAGCTTCAGTAGCGGGGTAGAGACCCAGTACTTC; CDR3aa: CASSFSSGVETQYF
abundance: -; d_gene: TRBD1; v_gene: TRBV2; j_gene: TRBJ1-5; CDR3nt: TGTGCCAGCAGGGGGACAGGGGTCCATCAGCCCCAGCATTTT; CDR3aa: CASRGTGVHQPQHF
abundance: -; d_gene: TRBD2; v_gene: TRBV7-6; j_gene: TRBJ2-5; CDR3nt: TGTGCCAGCAGCTTAGGAAGTCTAGCGGGGGGACCCCGTTCGGAGACCCAGTACTTC; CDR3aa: CASSLGSLAGGPRSETQYF
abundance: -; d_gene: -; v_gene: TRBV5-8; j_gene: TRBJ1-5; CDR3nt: TGTGCCAGCAGCTTGGGGACGGAAAATCAGCCCCAGCATTTT; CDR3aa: CASSLGTENQPQHF
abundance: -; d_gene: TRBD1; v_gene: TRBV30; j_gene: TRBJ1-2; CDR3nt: TGTGCCTGCCTTGACAGGGGGCAGGGTGTCTATGGCTACACCTTC; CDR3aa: CACLDRGQGVYGYTF
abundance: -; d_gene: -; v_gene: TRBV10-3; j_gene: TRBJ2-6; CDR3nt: TGTGCCATCAGTGACGGCAGGGGACTCTCTGGGGCCAACGTCCTGACTTTC; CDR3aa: CAISDGRGLSGANVLTF
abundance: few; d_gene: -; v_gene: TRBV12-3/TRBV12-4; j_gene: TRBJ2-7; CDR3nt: TGTGCCAGCAGTTTGAACGAGCAGTACTTC; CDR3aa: CASSLNEQYF
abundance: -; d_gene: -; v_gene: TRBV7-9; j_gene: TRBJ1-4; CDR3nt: TGTGCCAGCAGCCCAGGAGACAGGACTAATGAAAAACTGTTTTTT; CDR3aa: CASSPGDRTNEKLFF
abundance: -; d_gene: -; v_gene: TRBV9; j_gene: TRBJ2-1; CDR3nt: TGTGCCAGCAGCGTAGGTAGGGGTAAGAATGAGCAGTTCTTC; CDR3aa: CASSVGRGKNEQFF
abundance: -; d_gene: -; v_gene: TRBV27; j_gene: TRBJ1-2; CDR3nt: TGTGCCAGCAGTTTATTCCAGGGTCTGAATGGCTACACCTTC; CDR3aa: CASSLFQGLNGYTF
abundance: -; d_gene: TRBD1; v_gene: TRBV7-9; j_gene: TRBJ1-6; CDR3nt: TGTGCCAGCAGCCCCAGACAGGGGGGCAGTTCACCCCTCCACTTT; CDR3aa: CASSPRQGGSSPLHF
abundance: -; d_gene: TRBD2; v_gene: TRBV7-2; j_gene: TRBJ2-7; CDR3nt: TGTGCCAGCAGCTTAGCGAGCGGGGGCACCTACGAGCAGTACTTC; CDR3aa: CASSLASGGTYEQYF
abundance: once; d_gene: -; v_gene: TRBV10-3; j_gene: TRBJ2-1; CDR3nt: TGTGCCATCAGCCCTAATTACAATGAGCAGTTCTTC; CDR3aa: CAISPNYNEQFF
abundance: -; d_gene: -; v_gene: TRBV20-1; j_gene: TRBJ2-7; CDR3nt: TGCAGTGCTAGAGAGACTAGCTACGAGCAGTACTTC; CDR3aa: CSARETSYEQYF
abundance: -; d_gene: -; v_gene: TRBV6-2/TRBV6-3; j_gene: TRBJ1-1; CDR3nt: TGTGCCAGCGGACTTACAGCGAACACTGAAGCTTTCTTT; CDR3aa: CASGLTANTEAFF
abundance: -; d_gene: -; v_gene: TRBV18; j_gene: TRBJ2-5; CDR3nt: TGTGCCAGCTCACCGGCAGCCCAAGAGACCCAGTACTTC; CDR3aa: CASSPAAQETQYF
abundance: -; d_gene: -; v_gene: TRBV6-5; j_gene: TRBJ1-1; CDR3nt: TGTGCCAGCAGCACACAGGGCGGGAGGACTGAAGCTTTCTTT; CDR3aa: CASSTQGGRTEAFF
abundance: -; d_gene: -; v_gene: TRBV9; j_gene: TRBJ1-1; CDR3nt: TGTGCCAGCGGCCGTTGGGGGAACACTGAAGCTTTCTTT; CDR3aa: CASGRWGNTEAFF
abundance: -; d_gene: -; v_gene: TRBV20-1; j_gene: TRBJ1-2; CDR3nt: TGCAGTGCTAGAGAGTGGGCCGGTTCGGTCGGCTACACCTTC; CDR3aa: CSAREWAGSVGYTF
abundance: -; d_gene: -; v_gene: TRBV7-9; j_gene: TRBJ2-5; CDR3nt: TGTGCCCCTGGGGCAATTCAAGAGACCCAGTACTTC; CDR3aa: CAPGAIQETQYF
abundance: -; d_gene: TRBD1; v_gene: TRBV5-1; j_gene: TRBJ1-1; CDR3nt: TGCGCCAGCAGCTTGGAGGACAGGGGCACTGAAGCTTTCTTT; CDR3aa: CASSLEDRGTEAFF
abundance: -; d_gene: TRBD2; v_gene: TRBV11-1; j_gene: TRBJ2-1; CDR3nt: TGTGCCAGCAGCTTGGGGGGCGCAGGGACTAGCGGATACAATGAGCAGTTCTTC; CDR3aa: CASSLGGAGTSGYNEQFF
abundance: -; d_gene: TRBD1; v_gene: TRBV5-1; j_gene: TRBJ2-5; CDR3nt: TGCGCCAGCAGCCCGAGGGACAGTGGGGAGACCCAGTACTTC; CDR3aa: CASSPRDSGETQYF
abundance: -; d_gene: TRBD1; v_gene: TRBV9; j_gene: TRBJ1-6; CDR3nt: TGTGCCAGCAGTCAAGGGGTGGGACAGACCTTCTCACCCCTCCACTTT; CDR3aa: CASSQGVGQTFSPLHF
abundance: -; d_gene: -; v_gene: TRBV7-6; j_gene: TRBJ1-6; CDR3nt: TGTGCCAGCTCCCCTCGGGACATTAATTCACCCCTCCACTTT; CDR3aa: CASSPRDINSPLHF
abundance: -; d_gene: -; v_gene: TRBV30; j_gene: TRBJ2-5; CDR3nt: TGTGCCTGGATGGGGCTTAGACAAGAGACCCAGTACTTC; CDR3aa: CAWMGLRQETQYF